The clone carrying this T cell receptor beta chain was picked up many times. The data originate from a study of Graves' ophthalmopathy and Graves' hyperthyroidism. Study as a whole: Peripheral blood was collected at initial diagnosis, before any treatment.

TCR beta CDR3 amplification used RNA transcripts. HTBI primers primed a first-round RT-PCR, and a second-round multiplex PCR followed. TCRdb re-called the multiplex PCR reads with MiXCR, one entry per CDR3 protein. Of more than 300,000 distinct CDR3 sequences listed, just over 15% are singletons. Patients were diagnosed from clinical symptoms, serum thyroxine, TRAb, thyroid ultrasound and orbital computed tomography. The receptor's source is a woman aged 18 to 35 with stable Graves' hyperthyroidism. Sequencing was carried out using peripheral blood.

This chain's CDR3 is CASSPGQGMNTEAFF. DNA of the CDR3: TGTGCCAGTAGTCCGGGACAGGGAATGAACACTGAAGCTTTCTTT. The rearrangement joins TRBV19 to TRBJ1-1; TRBD1 aligns across 9 bases. Germline V CDR1 and CDR2: LNHDA, SQIVND (reference sequence). The CDR3 is 15 residues long. Trimming at V came to 5 bases and at J to 0 bases, leaving 4 bases not matched to a gene.